The rows below give T cell receptor beta chains drawn from one sample of a study of CD8 T cells in Susac syndrome. TCRdb re-derived calls from the immunoSEQ multiplex PCR reads in MiXCR, one entry per CDR3 protein. The sample records fewer than 350,000 distinct CDR3 sequences, 89% being singletons. Sequences were obtained from CD8+ T cells from PBMCs. Receptors originate from a human donor with multiple sclerosis. CDR3s include the opening cysteine and the closing phenylalanine or tryptophan. The D gene is left open where the match is weak. Clone size is given for some rows only: seen once, a few or many times, or a class if the clone is expanded.

DNA	CDR3	D	size	length	V	J
TGCGCCAGCAGTCAGTCGGACAGCCATAGCTCCTACGAGCAGTACTTC	CASSQSDSHSSYEQYF	.	.	16	TRBV23-1	TRBJ2-7
TGCGCCAGCAGCTTGCGACAGGGAAAAGGGGAGACCCAGTACTTC	CASSLRQGKGETQYF	TRBD1	.	15	TRBV5-1	TRBJ2-5
TGCAGTGCTAGCCGCGACAGGGAACGCGAGCAGTACTTC	CSASRDREREQYF	TRBD1	.	13	TRBV20-1	TRBJ2-7
TGTGCCAGCAGCCCAACAACATGGTCCTACGAGCAGTACTTC	CASSPTTWSYEQYF	.	.	14	TRBV14	TRBJ2-7
TGTGCCAGCAGCGTAGAGGGACTAGCGGGAGATGCCAATGAGCAGTTCTTC	CASSVEGLAGDANEQFF	TRBD2	.	17	TRBV9	TRBJ2-1
TGTGCCAGAAGCCTCCCTCAATCCTACAATGAGCAGTTCTTC	CARSLPQSYNEQFF	.	.	14	TRBV5-3	TRBJ2-1
TGTGCCAGCAGTTACTCGACCACAGGGATAGACACTGAAGCTTTCTTT	CASSYSTTGIDTEAFF	.	.	16	TRBV6-2/TRBV6-3	TRBJ1-1
TGTGCCAGCACCCCCACGGGGGAAGGGGTCGGTGGAAACACCATATATTTT	CASTPTGEGVGGNTIYF	.	.	17	TRBV9	TRBJ1-3
TGTGCCAGCAGCTCCGGTATCGACAGTCATAGCTCCTACGAGCAGTACTTC	CASSSGIDSHSSYEQYF	.	.	17	TRBV7-6	TRBJ2-7
TGTGCCAGCAGTTACGGGGTCAGCAATCAGCCCCAGCATTTT	CASSYGVSNQPQHF	.	.	14	TRBV27	TRBJ1-5
TGTGCCAGCAGTTACCGGGAGGCAGATACGCAGTATTTT	CASSYREADTQYF	TRBD2	.	13	TRBV28	TRBJ2-3
TGCAGCGTTGTGGCAGGGGATCCCCGGGGCTACACCTTC	CSVVAGDPRGYTF	.	once	13	TRBV29-1	TRBJ1-2
TGTGCCAGCACTTACCTGCAGGGGAATCAGCCCCAGCATTTT	CASTYLQGNQPQHF	.	once	14	TRBV28	TRBJ1-5
TGTGCCAGCAGCTTAGTCGGGGAACCTTTCTACGAGCAGTACTTC	CASSLVGEPFYEQYF	.	.	15	TRBV11-1	TRBJ2-7
TGTGCCAGCAGCATAGGGAAGGGCATGGACGAGCAGTACTTC	CASSIGKGMDEQYF	.	.	14	TRBV11-1	TRBJ2-7
TGTGCCAGCAGCTTTATTTTCGGGGGGCACCCTGGAGAGACCCAGTACTTC	CASSFIFGGHPGETQYF	.	.	17	TRBV7-2	TRBJ2-5
TGTGCCAGCAGCGGAGTCGGGACAGGGAACTTATACGAGCAGTACTTC	CASSGVGTGNLYEQYF	TRBD1	.	16	TRBV7-9	TRBJ2-7
TGTGCCAGTAGTCCCAGGACTCGGGGGGAGGGGGGCTATGGCTACACCTTC	CASSPRTRGEGGYGYTF	.	once	17	TRBV19	TRBJ1-2
TGTGCCAGCAGTGCCCGTGAGAACAATGAGCAGTTCTTC	CASSARENNEQFF	.	.	13	TRBV12-3/TRBV12-4	TRBJ2-1
TGTGCCAGCAGCCAACGGGGTAGCTCCTACAATGAGCAGTTCTTC	CASSQRGSSYNEQFF	.	few	15	TRBV28	TRBJ2-1
TGCAGTGCTAGTGCACCGCTGACTAGCGGAAAAGAGACCCAGTACTTC	CSASAPLTSGKETQYF	TRBD2	.	16	TRBV20-1	TRBJ2-5
TGCAGCGTTATGGAGAACACTGAAGCTTTCTTT	CSVMENTEAFF	.	once	11	TRBV29-1	TRBJ1-1
TGCAGTGCAAACAAAGGCGCAGATACGCAGTATTTT	CSANKGADTQYF	.	.	12	TRBV20-1	TRBJ2-3
TGCAGTGCTAGAGATCTAGAGATGTCCTACGAGCAGTACTTC	CSARDLEMSYEQYF	.	.	14	TRBV20-1	TRBJ2-7
TGTGCCAGTAGTACCCCTTGGACTAGCGGCAATGAGCAGTTCTTC	CASSTPWTSGNEQFF	TRBD2	.	15	TRBV19	TRBJ2-1
TGTGCCAGCAGTTCAGTAGGTGAGCAGTTCTTC	CASSSVGEQFF	.	.	11	TRBV11-3	TRBJ2-1
TGTGCCTGGGACACAACTAGTACCCAAGAGACCCAGTACTTC	CAWDTTSTQETQYF	.	.	14	TRBV30	TRBJ2-5
TGTGCCAGCAGCCCCTGGGACAGGGGGTTTGTAGACACCATATATTTT	CASSPWDRGFVDTIYF	TRBD1	once	16	TRBV9	TRBJ1-3
TGTGCCAGCAGTTACCTCCCCGGGGAGTACCAAGAGACCCAGTACTTC	CASSYLPGEYQETQYF	.	.	16	TRBV2	TRBJ2-5
TGCGCCAGCAGCACAGATCCAGGGTCTGGGGCCAACGTCCTGACTTTC	CASSTDPGSGANVLTF	.	.	16	TRBV4-3	TRBJ2-6
TGTGCCAGCAGCTCGGGCGGGGGCGAAGATCAGTACTTC	CASSSGGGEDQYF	.	.	13	TRBV11-3	TRBJ2-5
TGTGCCAGCAGTCCTCTGGCAGGGCGGGAGCAGTACTTC	CASSPLAGREQYF	.	.	13	TRBV28	TRBJ2-7
TGTGCCAGCAGTCTTTCGGACTCCCAGTACTTC	CASSLSDSQYF	.	.	11	TRBV6-2/TRBV6-3	TRBJ2-7
TGCGCCAGCAGCCAACAGATTAATAGCAATCAGCCCCAGCATTTT	CASSQQINSNQPQHF	.	.	15	TRBV4-1	TRBJ1-5
TGTGCCAGCAGCGACCCGAAGTCTATGCACAATGAGCAGTTCTTC	CASSDPKSMHNEQFF	.	.	15	TRBV7-8	TRBJ2-1
TGTGCCAGCAGCGTGGGGGGCGGGGCGAACACCGGGGAGCTGTTTTTT	CASSVGGGANTGELFF	.	.	16	TRBV9	TRBJ2-2
TGTGCCACCAGTGATGCCGGGACGGCTACGGAGCAGTACTTC	CATSDAGTATEQYF	.	.	14	TRBV24-1	TRBJ2-7
TGTGCCAGCAGCTTAGGGACAGGGGGCCTTCTAGCGGGCCCATATCAAGAGACCCAGTACTTC	CASSLGTGGLLAGPYQETQYF	TRBD1	.	21	TRBV11-1	TRBJ2-5
TGCGCCAGCAGCTTGGGATTCTATAGCAATCAGCCCCAGCATTTT	CASSLGFYSNQPQHF	.	once	15	TRBV5-1	TRBJ1-5
TGTGCCAGCAGCTTAACAGGGGGGCACTCCGAGCAGTACTTC	CASSLTGGHSEQYF	TRBD1	.	14	TRBV7-9	TRBJ2-7
TGCAGCGTTGAAGAGGGAAACACCGGGGAGCTGTTTTTT	CSVEEGNTGELFF	.	few	13	TRBV29-1	TRBJ2-2
TGTGCCAGCAGCCAAGATCCCGGGACTATACCAACAGATACGCAGTATTTT	CASSQDPGTIPTDTQYF	TRBD2	.	17	TRBV3-1	TRBJ2-3
TGTGCCAAGGGACTAGCGGGGATCACCGGGGAGCTGTTTTTT	CAKGLAGITGELFF	TRBD2	.	14	TRBV2	TRBJ2-2
TGTGCCAGCGTCGGTGGCTATACTGGCGAGCAGTACTTC	CASVGGYTGEQYF	.	.	13	TRBV12-3/TRBV12-4	TRBJ2-7
TGTGCCAGCAGTCCCCCAGGGGGCCCCACCGGGGAGCTGTTTTTT	CASSPPGGPTGELFF	TRBD1	.	15	TRBV6-2/TRBV6-3	TRBJ2-2
TGCAGTGCTGATCTAGCGGGGTCCCAAGAGACCCAGTACTTC	CSADLAGSQETQYF	TRBD2	.	14	TRBV20-1	TRBJ2-5
TGTGCCACCAGCGACGGGACCTCTGAGCAGTTCTTC	CATSDGTSEQFF	.	.	12	TRBV24-1	TRBJ2-1
TGCGCCAGCAGCCAAGGTCTAGCGGGGAGGGAAGAGTTCTTC	CASSQGLAGREEFF	TRBD2	once	14	TRBV4-3	TRBJ2-1
TGTGCCAGCAGCCCCGGTTTTGGTGAGGGTAACGAGCAGTACTTC	CASSPGFGEGNEQYF	.	.	15	TRBV27	TRBJ2-7
TGTGCCAGCAGCTTAGGACGGGGGGCAAGTTATGGCTACACCTTC	CASSLGRGASYGYTF	.	.	15	TRBV7-9	TRBJ1-2
TGCAGTGCTAGATCGAGCCGGGGTCGGGAGGTGTCCTACGAGCAGTACTTC	CSARSSRGREVSYEQYF	TRBD2	.	17	TRBV20-1	TRBJ2-7
TGTGCCAGCAGCAAAGGCACAGGGATACGACAGCCCCAGCATTTT	CASSKGTGIRQPQHF	.	.	15	TRBV7-2	TRBJ1-5
TGCAGTGCTAGGGCGGTGGTTAGCAATCAGCCCCAGCATTTT	CSARAVVSNQPQHF	.	.	14	TRBV20-1	TRBJ1-5
TGTGCCAGCAGCTTAGTACAGGGGGCTGGGGAGCAGTACTTC	CASSLVQGAGEQYF	TRBD1	.	14	TRBV7-9	TRBJ2-7